The rows below give T cell receptor beta chains drawn from one sample of a study of response to subunit inactivated influenza vaccine. TCRdb re-called the RT-PCR reads through MiXCR, storing one row per CDR3 protein. Among about 650,000 distinct CDR3 sequences, approximately 15% were seen once, and the ten largest hold 7.5% to 8%. Sequences were derived from PBMCs from blood, sampled roughly 15 days before vaccination. Source of these receptors: a man aged 50 or older who received an inactivated influenza vaccine. Each CDR3 is given with its conserved first and last residue. Each record gives: V gene, J gene, CDR3 length, clone size, D gene, CDR3 DNA, CDR3 protein. The D gene is left open where the match is weak. Clone size is not always given. Where it is, it says once, few, many or a class for expanded clones.

TRBV24-1	TRBJ2-1	14	-	-	TGTGCCACCAGTGACCGGTATCTGTACAATGAGCAGTTCTTC	CATSDRYLYNEQFF
TRBV5-1	TRBJ2-7	14	-	-	TGCGCCAGCAGCCTAGGACAGCCCTCCCACGAGCAGTACTTC	CASSLGQPSHEQYF
TRBV4-3	TRBJ2-5	15	-	TRBD2	TGCGCCAGCAGCCAAGGCGCTAGCGGGGAAGAGACCCAGTACTTC	CASSQGASGEETQYF
TRBV7-8	TRBJ2-7	15	few	-	TGTGCCAGCAGCTTGCGGGGGCCAGAGGACTACGAGCAGTACTTC	CASSLRGPEDYEQYF
TRBV5-1	TRBJ2-5	15	few	-	TGCGCCAGCAGCTTGGGGACTACCTACCAAGAGACCCAGTACTTC	CASSLGTTYQETQYF
TRBV7-9	TRBJ2-5	14	-	-	TGTGCCAGCGGGGACCGACGGGTCCAAGAGACCCAGTACTTC	CASGDRRVQETQYF
TRBV20-1	TRBJ2-2	16	few	TRBD1	TGCAGTGCACTTAGGACAGGCACGTTGAGCACCGGGGAGCTGTTTTTT	CSALRTGTLSTGELFF
TRBV5-1	TRBJ2-3	16	few	TRBD1	TGCGCCAGCAGCTGGACAGGGTTAGTCTTCACAGATACGCAGTATTTT	CASSWTGLVFTDTQYF
TRBV20-1	TRBJ2-4	13	few	TRBD2	TGCAGTGCTGAGGTGGGGGGGACGTACATTCAGTACTTC	CSAEVGGTYIQYF
TRBV7-2	TRBJ2-1	13	-	-	TGTGCCAGCAGCTCCAGAGAGCGAGGTGAGCAGTTCTTC	CASSSRERGEQFF
TRBV11-2	TRBJ2-3	12	many	-	TGTGCCAGCAGCTTATCTGTAGATACGCAGTATTTT	CASSLSVDTQYF
TRBV20-1	TRBJ2-1	13	-	-	TGCAGCGGGAAAGTTGGGGGGTCGGATGAGCAGTTCTTC	CSGKVGGSDEQFF
TRBV7-9	TRBJ2-1	17	few	TRBD2	TGTGCCAGCAGCTGGCGACTAGCGGGATGGTCCTACAATGAGCAGTTCTTC	CASSWRLAGWSYNEQFF
TRBV12-3/TRBV12-4	TRBJ2-3	16	many	TRBD1	TGTGCCAGCAGTTTAGCCCGACAGGGAGCGACAGATACGCAGTATTTT	CASSLARQGATDTQYF
TRBV6-1	TRBJ2-7	14	-	-	TGTGCCAGCAGCCCCTTTGGCGGGGTCCGCGAGCAGTACTTC	CASSPFGGVREQYF
TRBV4-1	TRBJ2-7	15	few	-	TGCGCCAGCAGCCAACCGGGACGGAGGGACTACGAGCAGTACTTC	CASSQPGRRDYEQYF
TRBV9	TRBJ2-2	16	few	TRBD1	TGTGCCAGCAGCGAGATTTGGCAGGGGGCAGCCGGGGAGCTGTTTTTT	CASSEIWQGAAGELFF
TRBV30	TRBJ2-2	16	many	TRBD1	TGTGCCTGGAGGAAAACAGGGGTTCAGGCCACCGGGGAGCTGTTTTTT	CAWRKTGVQATGELFF
TRBV2	TRBJ2-5	14	few	TRBD1	TGTGCCAGCAGTCGGACAGGGATCCAAGAGACCCAGTACTTC	CASSRTGIQETQYF
TRBV7-2	TRBJ2-7	14	few	-	TGTGCCAGCAGCTTAGACCCGCCTACCTACGAGCAGTACTTC	CASSLDPPTYEQYF
TRBV11-2	TRBJ2-3	17	few	TRBD2	TGTGCCAGCAGCCCTGGGGGGGAGGGCCATAACACAGATACGCAGTATTTT	CASSPGGEGHNTDTQYF
TRBV29-1	TRBJ2-2	12	many	TRBD1	TGCAGCGGGAGCCTGACAGGGGGGGAGCTGTTTTTT	CSGSLTGGELFF
TRBV19	TRBJ1-2	14	-	-	TGTGCCAGTAGTATCGCCGGGACTAACTATGGCTACACCTTC	CASSIAGTNYGYTF
TRBV12-3/TRBV12-4	TRBJ2-5	14	-	TRBD2	TGTGCCAGCAGACTAGCGGGGGAGCCCCAGACCCAGTACTTC	CASRLAGEPQTQYF
TRBV7-8	TRBJ2-1	13	-	-	TGTGCCAGCAGCTTAGCGGAGGGCTATGAGCAGTTCTTC	CASSLAEGYEQFF
TRBV28	TRBJ1-1	17	-	-	TGTGCCAGCAGTGCTCGCGCCGGGACATCTCCCGGCGCTGAAGCTTTCTTT	CASSARAGTSPGAEAFF
TRBV20-1	TRBJ1-5	12	-	-	TGCAGTGCGACAAGGTTCGGTCAGCCCCAGCATTTT	CSATRFGQPQHF
TRBV10-3	TRBJ2-7	13	few	TRBD1	TGTGCCATCAAACCGGGACAGGGGAACGAGCAGTACTTC	CAIKPGQGNEQYF
TRBV6-5	TRBJ1-5	14	-	-	TGTGCCAGCAGTTACCCCGGGACAAATCAGCCCCAGCATTTT	CASSYPGTNQPQHF
TRBV25-1	TRBJ1-1	14	-	-	TGTGCCAGCAGTGAAATGACGGGAGACACTGAAGCTTTCTTT	CASSEMTGDTEAFF
TRBV4-2	TRBJ2-2	17	-	-	TGTGCCAGCAGCCAAGGTCCCAGGGGGGCGGGAACCGGGGAGCTGTTTTTT	CASSQGPRGAGTGELFF
TRBV9	TRBJ2-1	12	many	-	TGTGCCAGCAGCGTAGTGGGGGGAGAGCAGTTCTTC	CASSVVGGEQFF
TRBV4-2	TRBJ1-4	16	many	-	TGTGCCAGCAGACTCGGGCTCCGGACAAATAATGAAAAACTGTTTTTT	CASRLGLRTNNEKLFF
TRBV20-1	TRBJ2-3	18	-	TRBD2	TGCAGTGCTGGTCCCGGACTAGCGGGGGTCTGGGCAGCAGATACGCAGTATTTT	CSAGPGLAGVWAADTQYF
TRBV3-1	TRBJ2-1	15	few	TRBD2	TGTGCCAGCAGCCAAGGGACTAGCGGTCGGAGTGAGCAGTTCTTC	CASSQGTSGRSEQFF
TRBV9	TRBJ2-4	20	-	TRBD2	TGTGCCAGCAGCGTAGGAGGACTAGCGGGAGGGCCGTCAGCCAAAAACATTCAGTACTTC	CASSVGGLAGGPSAKNIQYF
TRBV5-5	TRBJ1-2	16	-	TRBD1	TGTGCCAGCAGCCAAGAGAATACGGGACAGGGTTATGGCTACACCTTC	CASSQENTGQGYGYTF
TRBV10-3	TRBJ2-7	15	few	TRBD1	TGTGCCATCAGGCCCGGAGGGACAGGGGGACGGGAGCAGTACTTC	CAIRPGGTGGREQYF
TRBV29-1	TRBJ2-2	18	few	TRBD2	TGCAGCGTTTACACTCCGGGACTAGCGGGAGTGGGTACCGGGGAGCTGTTTTTT	CSVYTPGLAGVGTGELFF
TRBV14	TRBJ2-3	15	-	-	TGTGCCAGCAGCCAATACGTGTCTAGCACAGATACGCAGTATTTT	CASSQYVSSTDTQYF
TRBV20-1	TRBJ2-3	14	few	-	TGCAGTGCTAGAGTATCTAGCGGCACAGATACGCAGTATTTT	CSARVSSGTDTQYF
TRBV10-3	TRBJ2-5	14	few	-	TGTGCCAGCTCGTTAAAGGGGGACCAAGAGACCCAGTACTTC	CASSLKGDQETQYF
TRBV7-9	TRBJ1-2	12	few	TRBD1	TGTGCCAGCAGCGCCACGGGACAGGGATACACCTTC	CASSATGQGYTF
TRBV5-1	TRBJ1-6	14	few	TRBD1	TGCGCCAGCAGCCCCACGGACAGGAATTCACCCCTCCACTTT	CASSPTDRNSPLHF
TRBV20-1	TRBJ2-7	14	few	TRBD1	TGCAGTGCTAGGGGCGGACAGGGGTCCTACGAGCAGTACTTC	CSARGGQGSYEQYF
TRBV7-9	TRBJ2-5	17	many	-	TGTGCCAGCAGTTCTAGGGGGGACGCTCTTTCTCGGGAGACCCAGTACTTC	CASSSRGDALSRETQYF
TRBV11-2	TRBJ2-1	14	-	TRBD2	TGTGCCAGCAGCTTAGAGGCTAGCGGGGTGCTGCAGTTCTTC	CASSLEASGVLQFF
TRBV20-1	TRBJ2-1	15	-	TRBD2	TGCAGTGCTAGAGTTGGTAGCGGGGGGTACAATGAGCAGTTCTTC	CSARVGSGGYNEQFF
TRBV25-1	TRBJ1-2	16	-	TRBD1	TGTGCCAGCAGTGATTGGGACAGGGGGCGGGGCTATGGCTACACCTTC	CASSDWDRGRGYGYTF
TRBV6-2/TRBV6-3	TRBJ2-1	15	-	TRBD2	TGTGCCAGCAGTTACCGGCGGGAGGTCCACAATGAGCAGTTCTTC	CASSYRREVHNEQFF
TRBV5-5	TRBJ2-1	16	-	-	TGTGCCAGCAGCTTCACTATCATCGGCTCCTACAATGAGCAGTTCTTC	CASSFTIIGSYNEQFF
TRBV10-3	TRBJ1-3	15	few	-	TGTGCCATCAGCCCGACAGAAACCTCTGGAAACACCATATATTTT	CAISPTETSGNTIYF
TRBV2	TRBJ2-7	14	-	-	TGTGCCCAAGACGCGCTAAGGGGGATCGACGAGCAGTACTTC	CAQDALRGIDEQYF